This TCR beta chain was recovered during a study of molecular identifiers for immune sequencing clone quantification. About the study: Four of five RNA aliquots from approximately 20,000 or 100,000 naive CD8 T cells were sequenced.

Points on this clonotype: What it binds is not known. The germline gene is not matched at one end of the junction; a read error may be the cause.

Via MiXCR, TCRdb re-called the PCR reads, giving one row per CDR3 protein. There are 53,000 or so distinct CDR3 sequences in the sample; approximately 34% occur only once, and about 4.1% lies in the top ten. Whole-study results and caveats: Over 97% of effector molecules, yet under 1% of naive-cell molecules, were held by clones above 20 RNA copies.

Germline CDR1 and CDR2: SEHNR and FQNEAQ (reference sequence). The CDR3 is made up of 13 amino acids. The rearrangement uses TRBV7-9 and TRBJ2-5, with D possibly TRBD1 on 5 matching bases. The receptor was derived from a human donor in good health. Some libraries in this study had Jurkat cell RNA spiked in. Sequenced material: naive CD8+ T cells from blood, with Jurkat cell RNA spiked in. Noted subset: FACS-sorted CD8+CD4-CCR7+CD45RA+ naive T cells. CDR3 in amino acids: CASSLAGPEPQYF. The CDR3 bases are TGTGCCAGCAGCTTAGCGGGGCCAGAGCCCCAGTACTTC.